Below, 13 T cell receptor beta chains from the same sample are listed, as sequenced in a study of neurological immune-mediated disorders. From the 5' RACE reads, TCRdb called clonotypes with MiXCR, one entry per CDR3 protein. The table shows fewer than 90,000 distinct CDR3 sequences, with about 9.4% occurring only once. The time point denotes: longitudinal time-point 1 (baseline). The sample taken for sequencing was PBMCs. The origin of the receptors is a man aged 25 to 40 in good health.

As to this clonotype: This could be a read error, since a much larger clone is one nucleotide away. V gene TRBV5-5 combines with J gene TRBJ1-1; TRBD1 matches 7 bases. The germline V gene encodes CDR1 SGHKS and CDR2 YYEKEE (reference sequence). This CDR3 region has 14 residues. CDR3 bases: TGTACCAGCAGCTTTCGGGACAGTAACACTGAAGCTTTCTTT. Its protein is CTSSFRDSNTEAFF.

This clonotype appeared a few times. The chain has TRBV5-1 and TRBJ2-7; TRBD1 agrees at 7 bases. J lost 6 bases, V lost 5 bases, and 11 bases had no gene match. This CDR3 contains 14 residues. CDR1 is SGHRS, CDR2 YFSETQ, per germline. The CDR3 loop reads CASSRGDRAREQYF. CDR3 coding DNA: TGCGCCAGCAGTCGTGGAGACAGGGCGCGCGAGCAGTACTTC.

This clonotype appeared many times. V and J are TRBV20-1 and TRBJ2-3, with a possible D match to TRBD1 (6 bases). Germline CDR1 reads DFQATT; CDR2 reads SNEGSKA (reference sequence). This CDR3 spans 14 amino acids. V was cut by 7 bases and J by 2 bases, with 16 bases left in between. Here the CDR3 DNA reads TGCAGTGACCAGGGACAAGAAAACACAGATACGCAGTATTTT. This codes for CSDQGQENTDTQYF.

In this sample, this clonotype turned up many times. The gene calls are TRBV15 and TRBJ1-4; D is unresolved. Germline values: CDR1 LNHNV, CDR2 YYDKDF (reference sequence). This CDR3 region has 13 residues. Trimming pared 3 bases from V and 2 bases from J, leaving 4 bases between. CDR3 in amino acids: CATSRGTNEKLFF. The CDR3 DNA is TGTGCCACCAGCAGGGGTACTAATGAAAAACTGTTTTTT.

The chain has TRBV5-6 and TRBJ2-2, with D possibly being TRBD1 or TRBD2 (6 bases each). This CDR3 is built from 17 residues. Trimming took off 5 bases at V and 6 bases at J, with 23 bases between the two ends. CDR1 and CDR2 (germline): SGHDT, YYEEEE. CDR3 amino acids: CASSRGWGAKEAGELFF. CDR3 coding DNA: TGTGCCAGCAGTCGCGGTTGGGGGGCTAAGGAGGCCGGGGAGCTGTTTTTT. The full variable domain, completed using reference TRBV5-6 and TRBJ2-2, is DAGVTQSPTHLIKTRGQQVTLRCSPKSGHDTVSWYQQALGQGPQFIFQYYEEEERQRGNFPDRFSGHQFPNYSSELNVNALLLGDSALYLCASSRGWGAKEAGELFFGEGSRLTVL.

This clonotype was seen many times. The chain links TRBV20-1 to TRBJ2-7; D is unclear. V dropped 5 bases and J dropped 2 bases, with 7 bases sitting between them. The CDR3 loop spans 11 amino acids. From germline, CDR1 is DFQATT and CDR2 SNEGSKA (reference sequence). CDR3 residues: CSAYSTYEQYF. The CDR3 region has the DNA TGCAGTGCTTACAGTACCTACGAGCAGTACTTC.

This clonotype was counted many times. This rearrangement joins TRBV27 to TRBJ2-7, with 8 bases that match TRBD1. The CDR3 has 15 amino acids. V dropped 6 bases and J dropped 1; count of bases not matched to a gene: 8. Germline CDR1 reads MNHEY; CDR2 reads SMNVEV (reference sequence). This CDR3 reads CASRPRQGLSYEQYF. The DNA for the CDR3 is TGTGCCAGCAGGCCTCGACAGGGGCTTTCCTACGAGCAGTACTTC.

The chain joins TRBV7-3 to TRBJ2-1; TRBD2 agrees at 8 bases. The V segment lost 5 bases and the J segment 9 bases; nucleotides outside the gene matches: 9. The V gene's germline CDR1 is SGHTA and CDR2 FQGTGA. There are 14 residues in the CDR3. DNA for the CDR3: TGTGCCAGCAGCCGTGGGCAGCGGGGGACTGAGCAGTTCTTC. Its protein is CASSRGQRGTEQFF.

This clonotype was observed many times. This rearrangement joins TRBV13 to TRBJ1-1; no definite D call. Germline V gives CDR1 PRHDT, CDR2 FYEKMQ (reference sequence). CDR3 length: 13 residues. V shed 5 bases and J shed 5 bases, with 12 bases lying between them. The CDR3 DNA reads TGTGCCAGCAGCGTTTTAGTGGGAACTGAAGCTTTCTTT. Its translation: CASSVLVGTEAFF.

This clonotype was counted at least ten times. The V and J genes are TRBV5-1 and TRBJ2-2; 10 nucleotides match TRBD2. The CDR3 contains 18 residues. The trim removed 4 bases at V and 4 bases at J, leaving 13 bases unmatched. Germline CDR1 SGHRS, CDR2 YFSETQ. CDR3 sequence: CASSGGLAEGGRTGELFF. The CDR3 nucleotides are TGCGCCAGCAGCGGCGGACTAGCGGAAGGGGGCCGCACCGGGGAGCTGTTTTTT.

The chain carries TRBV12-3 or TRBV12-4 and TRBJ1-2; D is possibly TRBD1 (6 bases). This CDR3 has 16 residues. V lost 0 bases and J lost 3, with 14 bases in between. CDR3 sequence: CASSLAPLDSHYGYTF. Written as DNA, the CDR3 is TGTGCCAGCAGTTTAGCACCCTTGGACAGCCACTATGGCTACACCTTC.

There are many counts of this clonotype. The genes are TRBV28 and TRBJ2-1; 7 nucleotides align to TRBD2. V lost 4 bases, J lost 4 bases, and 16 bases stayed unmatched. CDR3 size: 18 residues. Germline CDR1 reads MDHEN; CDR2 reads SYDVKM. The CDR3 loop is CASSSLVVEGREYNEQFF. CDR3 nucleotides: TGTGCCAGCAGTTCCCTCGTCGTTGAGGGGCGGGAGTACAATGAGCAGTTCTTC. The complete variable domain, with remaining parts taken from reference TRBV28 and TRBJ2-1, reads DVKVTQSSRYLVKRTGEKVFLECVQDMDHENMFWYRQDPGLGLRLIYFSYDVKMKEKGDIPEGYSVSREKKERFSLILESASTNQTSMYLCASSSLVVEGREYNEQFFGPGTRLTVL.

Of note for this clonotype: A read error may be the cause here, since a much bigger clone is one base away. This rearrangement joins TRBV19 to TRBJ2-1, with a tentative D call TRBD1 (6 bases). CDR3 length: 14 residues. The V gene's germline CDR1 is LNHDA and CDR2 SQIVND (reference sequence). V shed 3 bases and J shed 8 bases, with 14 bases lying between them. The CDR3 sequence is CASSIVRGIHEQFF. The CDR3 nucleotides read TGTGCCAGTAGTATCGTCAGGGGTATACATGAGCAGTTCTTC.